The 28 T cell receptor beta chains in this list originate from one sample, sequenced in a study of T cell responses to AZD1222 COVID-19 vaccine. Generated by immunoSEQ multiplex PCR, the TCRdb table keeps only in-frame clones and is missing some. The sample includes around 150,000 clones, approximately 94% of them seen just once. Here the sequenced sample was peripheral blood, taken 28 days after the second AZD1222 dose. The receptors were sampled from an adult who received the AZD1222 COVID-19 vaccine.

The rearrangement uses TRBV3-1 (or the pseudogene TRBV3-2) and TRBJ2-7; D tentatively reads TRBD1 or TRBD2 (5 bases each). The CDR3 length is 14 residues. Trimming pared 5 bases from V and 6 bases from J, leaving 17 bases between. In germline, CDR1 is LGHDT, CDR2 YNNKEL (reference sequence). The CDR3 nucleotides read TGTGCCAGCAGCTTAACGTGGGGTGGGGGCGAGCAGTACTTC. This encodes CASSLTWGGGEQYF.

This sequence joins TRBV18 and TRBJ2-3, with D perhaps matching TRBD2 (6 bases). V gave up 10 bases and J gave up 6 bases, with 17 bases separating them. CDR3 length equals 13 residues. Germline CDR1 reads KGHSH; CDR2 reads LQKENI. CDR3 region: CATLGSGVDTQYF. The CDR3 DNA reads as TGTGCCACCCTCGGGTCGGGGGTTGATACGCAGTATTTT.

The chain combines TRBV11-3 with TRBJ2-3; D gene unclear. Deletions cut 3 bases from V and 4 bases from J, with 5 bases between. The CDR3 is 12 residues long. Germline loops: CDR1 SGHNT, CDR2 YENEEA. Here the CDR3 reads CASSLPSDTQYF. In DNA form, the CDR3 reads TGTGCCAGCAGCTTGCCGTCAGATACGCAGTATTTT. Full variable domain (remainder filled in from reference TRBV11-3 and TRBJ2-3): EAGVVQSPRYKIIEKKQPVAFWCNPISGHNTLYWYLQNLGQGPELLIRYENEEAVDDSQLPKDRFSAERLKGVDSTLKIQPAELGDSAVYLCASSLPSDTQYFGPGTRLTVL.

The CDR3 protein is CASRDSPLGQYF. CDR3 nucleotides: TGCGCCAGCCGGGACTCTCCGCTCGGGCAGTACTTC. This chain links TRBV10-2 with TRBJ2-7, with D possibly TRBD2 on 6 matching bases. The CDR3 covers 12 residues. The V end was cut by 8 bases, the J end by 9 bases, with 17 bases between. Germline CDR1 reads WSHSY; CDR2 reads SAAADI.

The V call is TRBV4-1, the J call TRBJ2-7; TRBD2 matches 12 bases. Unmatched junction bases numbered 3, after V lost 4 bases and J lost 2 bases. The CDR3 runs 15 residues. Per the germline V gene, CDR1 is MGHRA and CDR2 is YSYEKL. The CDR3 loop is CASSPRLAGAYEQYF. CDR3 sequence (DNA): TGCGCCAGCAGCCCACGACTAGCGGGAGCCTACGAGCAGTACTTC.

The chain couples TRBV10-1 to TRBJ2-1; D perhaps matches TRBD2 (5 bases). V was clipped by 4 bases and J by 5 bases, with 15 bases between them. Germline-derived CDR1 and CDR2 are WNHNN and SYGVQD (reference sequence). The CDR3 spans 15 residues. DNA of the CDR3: TGCGCCAGCAGTGGGGCGACTAATCTAAACAATGAGCAGTTCTTC. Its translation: CASSGATNLNNEQFF.

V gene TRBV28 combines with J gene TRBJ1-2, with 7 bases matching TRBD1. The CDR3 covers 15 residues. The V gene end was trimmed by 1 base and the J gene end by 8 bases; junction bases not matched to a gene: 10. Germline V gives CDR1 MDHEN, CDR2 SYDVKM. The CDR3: CASSLFSDRVGGYTF. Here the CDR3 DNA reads TGTGCCAGCAGTTTATTCTCCGACAGGGTCGGCGGCTACACCTTC.

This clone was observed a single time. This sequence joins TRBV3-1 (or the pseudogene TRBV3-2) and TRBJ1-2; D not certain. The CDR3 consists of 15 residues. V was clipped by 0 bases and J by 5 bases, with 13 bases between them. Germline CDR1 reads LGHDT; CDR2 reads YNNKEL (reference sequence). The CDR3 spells CASSQDGRIGYGYTF. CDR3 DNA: TGTGCCAGCAGCCAAGATGGCAGGATCGGATATGGCTACACCTTC.

Written as DNA, the CDR3 is TGTGCCAGCAGCCATGATCTCGCGAGTAGCTCCTACAATGAGCAGTTCTTC. Translated, it gives CASSHDLASSSYNEQFF. The chain joins TRBV14 to TRBJ2-1; D uncertain. The CDR3 loop spans 17 amino acids. From germline, CDR1 is SGHDN and CDR2 FVKESK. The V end was cut by 3 bases, the J end by 0 bases, with 15 bases between.

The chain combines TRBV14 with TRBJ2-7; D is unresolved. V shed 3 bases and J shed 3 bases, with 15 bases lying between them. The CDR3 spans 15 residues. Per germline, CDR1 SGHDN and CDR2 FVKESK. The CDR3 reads CASSQTLSSIYEQYF. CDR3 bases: TGTGCCAGCAGCCAGACCCTATCAAGCATCTACGAGCAGTACTTC.

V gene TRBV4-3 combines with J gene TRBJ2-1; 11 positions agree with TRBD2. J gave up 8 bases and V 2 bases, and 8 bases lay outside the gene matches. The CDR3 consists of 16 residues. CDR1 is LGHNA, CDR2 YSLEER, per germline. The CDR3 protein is CASSQQTSGSVDEQFF. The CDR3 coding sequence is TGCGCCAGCAGCCAACAAACTAGCGGGAGTGTGGATGAGCAGTTCTTC.

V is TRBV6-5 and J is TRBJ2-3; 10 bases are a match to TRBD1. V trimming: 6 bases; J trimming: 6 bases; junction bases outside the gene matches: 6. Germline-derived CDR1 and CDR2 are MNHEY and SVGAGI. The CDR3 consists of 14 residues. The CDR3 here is CASRPTGGADTQYF. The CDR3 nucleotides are TGTGCCAGCAGACCGACAGGGGGCGCGGATACGCAGTATTTT.

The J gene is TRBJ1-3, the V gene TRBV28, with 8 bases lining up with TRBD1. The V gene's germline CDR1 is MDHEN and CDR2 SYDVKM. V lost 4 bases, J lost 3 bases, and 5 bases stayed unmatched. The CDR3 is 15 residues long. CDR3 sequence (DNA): TGTGCCAGCAGTTCGACAGGGGAAGGTGGAAACACCATATATTTT. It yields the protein CASSSTGEGGNTIYF.

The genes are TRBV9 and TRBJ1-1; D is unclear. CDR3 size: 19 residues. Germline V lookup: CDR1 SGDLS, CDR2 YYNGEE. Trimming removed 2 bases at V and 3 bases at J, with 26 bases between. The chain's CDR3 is CASSVREISGPLKDTEAFF. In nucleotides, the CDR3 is TGTGCCAGCAGCGTTCGTGAGATTTCAGGACCTCTAAAGGACACTGAAGCTTTCTTT.

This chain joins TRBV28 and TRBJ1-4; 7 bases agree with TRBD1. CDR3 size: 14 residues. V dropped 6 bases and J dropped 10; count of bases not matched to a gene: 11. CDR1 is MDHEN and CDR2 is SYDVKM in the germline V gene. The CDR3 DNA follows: TGTGCCAGCAGACAGGGGCCGGGGGGAGGAAAACTGTTTTTT. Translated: CASRQGPGGGKLFF.

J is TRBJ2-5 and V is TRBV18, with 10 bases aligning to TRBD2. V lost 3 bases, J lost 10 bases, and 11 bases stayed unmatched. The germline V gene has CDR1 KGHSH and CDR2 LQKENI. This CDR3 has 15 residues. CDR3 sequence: CASSPPGLAPRGQYF. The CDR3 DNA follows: TGTGCCAGCTCACCTCCGGGACTAGCGCCACGGGGCCAGTACTTC. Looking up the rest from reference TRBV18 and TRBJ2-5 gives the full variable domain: NAGVMQNPRHLVRRRGQEARLRCSPMKGHSHVYWYRQLPEEGLKFMVYLQKENIIDESGMPKERFSAEFPKEGPSILRIQQVVRGDSAAYFCASSPPGLAPRGQYFGPGTRLLVL.

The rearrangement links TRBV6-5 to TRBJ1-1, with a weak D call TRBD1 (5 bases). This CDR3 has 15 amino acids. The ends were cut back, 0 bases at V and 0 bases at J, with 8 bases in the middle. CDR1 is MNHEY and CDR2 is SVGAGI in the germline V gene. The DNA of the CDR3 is TGTGCCAGCAGTTACTCCGGGACTGTGAACACTGAAGCTTTCTTT. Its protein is CASSYSGTVNTEAFF.

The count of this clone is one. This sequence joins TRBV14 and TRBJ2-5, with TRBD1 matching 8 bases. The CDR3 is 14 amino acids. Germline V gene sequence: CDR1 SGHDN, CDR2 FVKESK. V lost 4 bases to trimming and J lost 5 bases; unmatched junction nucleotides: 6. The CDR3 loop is CASSPRQGRETQYF. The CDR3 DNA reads TGTGCCAGCAGCCCCCGACAGGGGAGGGAGACCCAGTACTTC.

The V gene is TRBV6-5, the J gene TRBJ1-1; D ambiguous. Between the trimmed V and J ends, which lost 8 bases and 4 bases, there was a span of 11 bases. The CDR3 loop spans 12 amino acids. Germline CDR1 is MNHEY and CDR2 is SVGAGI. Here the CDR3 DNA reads TGTGCCAGCCAACTAACTGGCACTGAAGCTTTCTTT. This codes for CASQLTGTEAFF.

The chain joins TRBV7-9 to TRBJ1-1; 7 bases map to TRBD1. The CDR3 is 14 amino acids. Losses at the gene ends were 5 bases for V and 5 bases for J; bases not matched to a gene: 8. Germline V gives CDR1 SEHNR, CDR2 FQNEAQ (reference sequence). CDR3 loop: CASSPPTGATEAFF. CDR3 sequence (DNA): TGTGCCAGCAGCCCCCCCACAGGGGCAACTGAAGCTTTCTTT. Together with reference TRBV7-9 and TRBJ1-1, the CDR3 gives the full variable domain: DTGVSQNPRHKITKRGQNVTFRCDPISEHNRLYWYRQTLGQGPEFLTYFQNEAQLEKSRLLSDRFSAERPKGSFSTLEIQRTEQGDSAMYLCASSPPTGATEAFFGQGTRLTVV.

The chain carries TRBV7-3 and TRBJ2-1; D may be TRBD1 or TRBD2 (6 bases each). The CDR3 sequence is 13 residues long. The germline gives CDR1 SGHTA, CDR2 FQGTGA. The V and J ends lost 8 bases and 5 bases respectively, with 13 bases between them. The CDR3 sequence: CASSGGPHNEQFF. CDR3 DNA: TGTGCCAGCTCCGGGGGCCCCCACAATGAGCAGTTCTTC.

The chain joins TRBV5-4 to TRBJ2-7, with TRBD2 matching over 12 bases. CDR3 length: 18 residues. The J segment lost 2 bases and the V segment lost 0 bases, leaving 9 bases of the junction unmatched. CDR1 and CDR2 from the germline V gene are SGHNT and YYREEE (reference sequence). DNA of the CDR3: TGTGCCAGCAGCTTGGGGTCGACTAGCGGGAGAGCCCCCTACGAGCAGTACTTC. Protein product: CASSLGSTSGRAPYEQYF.

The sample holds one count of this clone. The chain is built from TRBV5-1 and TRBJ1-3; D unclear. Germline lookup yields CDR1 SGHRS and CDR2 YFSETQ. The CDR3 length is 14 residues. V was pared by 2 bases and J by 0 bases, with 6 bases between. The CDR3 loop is CASSLESSGNTIYF. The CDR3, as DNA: TGCGCCAGCAGCTTAGAAAGCTCTGGAAACACCATATATTTT.

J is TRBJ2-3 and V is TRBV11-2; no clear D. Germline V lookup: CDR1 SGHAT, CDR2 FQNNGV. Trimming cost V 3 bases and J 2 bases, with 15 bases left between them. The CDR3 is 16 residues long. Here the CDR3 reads CASSLAATTVTDTQYF. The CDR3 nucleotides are TGTGCCAGCAGCTTGGCCGCGACCACAGTCACAGATACGCAGTATTTT.

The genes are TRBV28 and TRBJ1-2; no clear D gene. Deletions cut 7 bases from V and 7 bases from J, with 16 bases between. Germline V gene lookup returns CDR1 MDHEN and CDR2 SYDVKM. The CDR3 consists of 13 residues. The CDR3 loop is CASNNRRRGGYTF. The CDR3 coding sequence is TGTGCCAGCAACAACCGAAGGCGAGGTGGCTACACCTTC.

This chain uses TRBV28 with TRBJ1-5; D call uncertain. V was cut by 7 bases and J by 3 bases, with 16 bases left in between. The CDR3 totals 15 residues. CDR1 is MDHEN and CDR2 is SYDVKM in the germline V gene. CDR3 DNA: TGTGCCAGCACCCCGCCCGCCAGACACAATCAGCCCCAGCATTTT. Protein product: CASTPPARHNQPQHF.

The DNA for the CDR3 is TGTGCCTGGAGTGTACAGGGCTATGGTTCACCCCTCCACTTT. Translated: CAWSVQGYGSPLHF. The chain employs TRBV30 and TRBJ1-6; possible D gene TRBD1, 6 bases. V was trimmed by 0 bases and J by 9 bases, leaving 12 bases between them. In germline, CDR1 is GTSNPN, CDR2 SVGIG (reference sequence). This CDR3 is 14 amino acids long.

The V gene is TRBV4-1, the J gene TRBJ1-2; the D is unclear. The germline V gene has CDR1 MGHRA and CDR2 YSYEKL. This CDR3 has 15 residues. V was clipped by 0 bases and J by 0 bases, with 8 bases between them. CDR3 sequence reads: CASSQDIRPNYGYTF. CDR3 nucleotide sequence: TGCGCCAGCAGCCAAGATATCAGGCCTAACTATGGCTACACCTTC.